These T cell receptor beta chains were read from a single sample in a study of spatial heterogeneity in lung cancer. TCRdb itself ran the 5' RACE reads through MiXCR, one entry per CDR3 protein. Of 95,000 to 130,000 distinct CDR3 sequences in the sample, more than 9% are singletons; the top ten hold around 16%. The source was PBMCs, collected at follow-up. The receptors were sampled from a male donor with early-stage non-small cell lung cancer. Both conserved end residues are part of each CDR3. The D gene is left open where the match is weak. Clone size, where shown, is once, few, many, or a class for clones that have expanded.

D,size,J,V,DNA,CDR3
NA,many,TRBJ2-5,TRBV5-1,TGCGCCAGCAGCTTGATGGCCGCCCCTATTTCAGAGACCCAGTACTTC,CASSLMAAPISETQYF
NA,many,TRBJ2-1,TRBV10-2,TGCGCCAGCAGGCCCGGAAGCTACAATGAGCAGTTCTTC,CASRPGSYNEQFF
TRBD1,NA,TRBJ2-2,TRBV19,TGTGCCAGTAGTACCAGGGGGCTGGCCGGGGAGCTGTTTTTT,CASSTRGLAGELFF
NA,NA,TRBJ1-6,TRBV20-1,TGCAGTGCTAGAGTCCCAGGGGTAGATAATTCACCCCTCCACTTT,CSARVPGVDNSPLHF
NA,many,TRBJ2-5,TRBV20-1,TGCAGTGCGCCCAGGGAAATGCAAGAGACCCAGTACTTC,CSAPREMQETQYF
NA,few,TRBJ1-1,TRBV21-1,TGTGCCAGCAGCAAAGACCGCCTCAAGAGGGACACTGAAGCTTTCTTT,CASSKDRLKRDTEAFF
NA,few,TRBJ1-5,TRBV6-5,TGTGCCAGCAGTGCCTGGTTGGATCAGCCCCAGCATTTT,CASSAWLDQPQHF
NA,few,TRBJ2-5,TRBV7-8,TGTGCCAGCGGCACTTACAGGGCTCCCCCGGGGGACCAGTACTTC,CASGTYRAPPGDQYF
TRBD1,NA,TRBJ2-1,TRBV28,TGTGCCAGCAGGAGACAGGGGCGGGATGAGCAGTTCTTC,CASRRQGRDEQFF
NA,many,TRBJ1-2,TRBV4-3,TGCGCCAGCGGGAACAGGGACACCTATGGCTACACCTTC,CASGNRDTYGYTF
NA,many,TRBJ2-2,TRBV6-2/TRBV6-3,TGTGCCAGCAGGGGACGGCCAGCGAACACCGGGGAGCTGTTTTTT,CASRGRPANTGELFF
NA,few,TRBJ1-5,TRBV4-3,TGCGCCAGCAGCCAACTATGGGACATTAGTCAGCCCCAGCATTTT,CASSQLWDISQPQHF
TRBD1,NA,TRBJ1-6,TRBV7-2,TGTGCCAGCAGCACAACAAGCGGGACAGCTTTTTCACCCCTCCACTTT,CASSTTSGTAFSPLHF
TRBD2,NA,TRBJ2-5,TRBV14,TGTGCCAGCAGCCCCCTGGGGACTAGCGTTGAGACCCAGTACTTC,CASSPLGTSVETQYF
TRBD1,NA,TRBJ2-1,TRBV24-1,TGTGCCACCAGTGATACAGGACAGGTGAACAATGAGCAGTTCTTC,CATSDTGQVNNEQFF
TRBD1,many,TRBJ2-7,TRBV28,TGTGCCAGCAGGACAGGGGGCTCGCGGTACGAGCAGTACTTC,CASRTGGSRYEQYF
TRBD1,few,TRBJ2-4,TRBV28,TGTGCCAGCAGTCCGGACAGGGCGGAAGGGTACATTCAGTACTTC,CASSPDRAEGYIQYF
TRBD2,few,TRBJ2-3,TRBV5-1,TGCGCCAGCAGCCCCGGGGGGAAGACAGATACGCAGTATTTT,CASSPGGKTDTQYF
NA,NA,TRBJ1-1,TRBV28,TGTGCCAGCAGCTTCGGGGGGCCCACCCGAGAAGCTTTCTTT,CASSFGGPTREAFF
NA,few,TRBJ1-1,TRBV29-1,TGCAGCGTTACCCCCCTTGTGGGCAGGGGGAACACTGAAGCTTTCTTT,CSVTPLVGRGNTEAFF
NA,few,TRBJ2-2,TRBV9,TGTGCCAGCAGCGTAAACTGGGTGAACACCGGGGAGCTGTTTTTT,CASSVNWVNTGELFF
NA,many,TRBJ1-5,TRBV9,TGTGCCAGCAGCGTTCAGGCAATTAGCAATCAGCCCCAGCATTTT,CASSVQAISNQPQHF
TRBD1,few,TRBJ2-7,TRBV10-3,TGTGCCATCACCAACGGACAGGGGGATGTGTACGAGCAGTACTTC,CAITNGQGDVYEQYF
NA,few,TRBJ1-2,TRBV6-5,TGTGCCAGCAGCCCGGCCAGGGTAACGGGTGGCTACACCTTC,CASSPARVTGGYTF
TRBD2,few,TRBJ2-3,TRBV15,TGTGCCACCAGCGCGGGGGGAAATCGAGATACGCAGTATTTT,CATSAGGNRDTQYF
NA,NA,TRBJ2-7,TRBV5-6,TGTGCCAGCAGCTTGGTTGCGGGGGCGACCTACGAGCAGTACTTC,CASSLVAGATYEQYF
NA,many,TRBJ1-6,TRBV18,TGTGCCAGCTCCCACAAGGGTGAAGGTTCACCCCTCCACTTT,CASSHKGEGSPLHF
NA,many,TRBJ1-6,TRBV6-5,TGTGCCAGCAAGTTGGGCAGGGCTGTTGGTTCACCCCTCCACTTT,CASKLGRAVGSPLHF
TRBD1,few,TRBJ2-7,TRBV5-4,TGTGCCAGCAGGAGACAGGGCAACCCCTACGAGCAGTACTTC,CASRRQGNPYEQYF
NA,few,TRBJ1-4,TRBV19,TGTGCCAGTAGTAAGGGTCTCTCTCGGGAACTGTTTTTT,CASSKGLSRELFF
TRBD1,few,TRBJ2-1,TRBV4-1,TGCGCCAGCAGCCAATACAGGGGAGACTCCTACAATGAGCAGTTCTTC,CASSQYRGDSYNEQFF
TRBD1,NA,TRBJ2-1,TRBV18,TGTGCCAGCTCACCACCCGCGACAGGGATTGACAATGAGCAGTTCTTC,CASSPPATGIDNEQFF
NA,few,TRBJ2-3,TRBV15,TGTGCCACCAGCAGACCCGGGACAGGTAGCGGGGGTGGCACAGATACGCAGTATTTT,CATSRPGTGSGGGTDTQYF
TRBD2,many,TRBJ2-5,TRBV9,TGTGCCAGCAGCGTAGGGGTAGCGGGGGGCCCAGACCAAGAGACCCAGTACTTC,CASSVGVAGGPDQETQYF
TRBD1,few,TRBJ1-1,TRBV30,TGTGCCTGGAGTCCCTTTGACAGGGTTATGAACACTGAAGCTTTCTTT,CAWSPFDRVMNTEAFF
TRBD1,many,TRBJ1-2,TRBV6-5,TGTGCCAGCAGCTTGGGCCGACAGGGTCGCTATGGCTACACCTTC,CASSLGRQGRYGYTF
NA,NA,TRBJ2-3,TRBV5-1,TGCGCCAGCAGCTTGCCGCCGGGAAGGGGTTTAACAGATACGCAGTATTTT,CASSLPPGRGLTDTQYF
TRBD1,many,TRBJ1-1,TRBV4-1,TGCGCCAGCAGCCAAGATGAAGGACAGGGGCCTTTCTTT,CASSQDEGQGPFF
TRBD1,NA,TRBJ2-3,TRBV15,TGTGCCACCAGCAGAGGTCAGGGGGACAGTACGCAGTATTTT,CATSRGQGDSTQYF
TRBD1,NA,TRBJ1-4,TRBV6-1,TGTGCCAGCAAGCAGGGGGCTGGAAAGGAAAAACTGTTTTTT,CASKQGAGKEKLFF
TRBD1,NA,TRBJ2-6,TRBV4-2,TGTGCCAGCAGCCTTCAGGGGGCGCGGACTGGGGCCAACGTCCTGACTTTC,CASSLQGARTGANVLTF
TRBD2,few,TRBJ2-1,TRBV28,TGTGCCAGCAGTTTCAGCCTAGCGGGGGGGTACGAGCAGTTCTTC,CASSFSLAGGYEQFF
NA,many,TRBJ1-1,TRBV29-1,TGCAGCGTTGGGGGCAGGGACACTGAAGCTTTCTTT,CSVGGRDTEAFF
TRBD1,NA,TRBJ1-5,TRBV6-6,TGTGCCAGCACCTGGGGCAGGGGGAGCAATCAGCCCCAGCATTTT,CASTWGRGSNQPQHF
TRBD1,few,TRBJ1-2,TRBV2,TGTGCCAGCAGTGAGAGACAGGGGGCGCAGGGCTACACCTTC,CASSERQGAQGYTF
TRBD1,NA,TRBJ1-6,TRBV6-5,TGTGCCAGCAGCCGGGACAGGGGGTACTCACCCCTCCACTTT,CASSRDRGYSPLHF
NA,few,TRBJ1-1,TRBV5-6,TGTGCCAGCAGCTTGGTTCTGTACACTGAAGCTTTCTTT,CASSLVLYTEAFF
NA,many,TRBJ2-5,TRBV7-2,TGTGCCAGCAGCCGCGGACTGCTTCAAGAGACCCAGTACTTC,CASSRGLLQETQYF
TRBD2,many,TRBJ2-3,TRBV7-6,TGTGCCAGCAGCCCACCCGCGGGAGCGGGGGGCACAGATACGCAGTATTTT,CASSPPAGAGGTDTQYF
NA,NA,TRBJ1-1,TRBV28,TGTGCCAGCAGTTTAGGGACAACGGTGAACACTGAAGCTTTCTTT,CASSLGTTVNTEAFF
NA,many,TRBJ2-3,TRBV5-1,TGCGCCAGCAGCCAAGCTGACAGCACAGATACGCAGTATTTT,CASSQADSTDTQYF
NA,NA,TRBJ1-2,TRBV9,TGTGCCAGCGGGCCGCCAGGGGCAGGATATGGCTACACCTTC,CASGPPGAGYGYTF
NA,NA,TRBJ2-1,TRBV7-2,TGTGCCAGCAGCTTAACTTCGGGGGCGCTTTTATACAATGAGCAGTTCTTC,CASSLTSGALLYNEQFF
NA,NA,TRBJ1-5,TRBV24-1,TGTGCCACCAGTGAACGGGACACTCAGCCCCAGCATTTT,CATSERDTQPQHF
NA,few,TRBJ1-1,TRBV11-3,TGTGCCAGCAGCTTTACAGGGAGCCCTGAAGCTTTCTTT,CASSFTGSPEAFF
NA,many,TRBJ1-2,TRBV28,TGTGCCTCGTTAACCGGGGGTCCCGGTGGAGGCTACACCTTC,CASLTGGPGGGYTF
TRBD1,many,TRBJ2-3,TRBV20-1,TGCAGTGCCGGGACAGGGGCGACAGATACGCAGTATTTT,CSAGTGATDTQYF
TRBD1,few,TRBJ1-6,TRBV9,TGTGCCAGCAGCGCAGACGGGACAGTCGACTCCTATAATTCACCCCTCCACTTT,CASSADGTVDSYNSPLHF
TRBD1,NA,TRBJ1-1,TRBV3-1,TGTGCCAGCAGCCGAGGACAGGGAAGGGGGAACACTGAAGCTTTCTTT,CASSRGQGRGNTEAFF
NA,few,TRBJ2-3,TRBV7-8,TGTGCCAGCAGCTCCGTTGGCACAGATACGCAGTATTTT,CASSSVGTDTQYF